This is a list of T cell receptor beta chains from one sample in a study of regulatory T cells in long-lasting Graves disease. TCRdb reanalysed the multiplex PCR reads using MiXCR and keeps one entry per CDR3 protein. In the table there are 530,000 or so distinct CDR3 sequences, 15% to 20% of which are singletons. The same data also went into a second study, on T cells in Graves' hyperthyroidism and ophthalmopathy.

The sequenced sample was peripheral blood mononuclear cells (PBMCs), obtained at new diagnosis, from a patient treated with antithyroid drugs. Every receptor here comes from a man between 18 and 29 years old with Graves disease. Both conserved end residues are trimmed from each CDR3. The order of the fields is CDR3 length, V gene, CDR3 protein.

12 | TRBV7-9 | ASSLVPNTDTQY
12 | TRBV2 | ASIVGQSSYEQY
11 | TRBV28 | ASSLGGVDEQF
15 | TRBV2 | ASSEARYRPYQETQY
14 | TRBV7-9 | ASSPTSEIRTDTQY
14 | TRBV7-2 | ASSFQSASGILEQY
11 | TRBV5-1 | ASSSPGNTEAF
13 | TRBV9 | ASSGEDGDLYGYT
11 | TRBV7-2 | ASSLWEGQPQH
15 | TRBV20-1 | SARNTLSTGIADTQY
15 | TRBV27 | ASSSRTSGGSTDTQY
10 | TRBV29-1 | SPGGWGDEQF
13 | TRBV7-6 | ASSLAFNSYNEQF
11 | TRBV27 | ASREAANYGYT
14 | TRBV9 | ASSMTDTSYNSPLH
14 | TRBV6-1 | ASSEGQGYSNSPLH